The 10 T cell receptor beta chains listed next were all sequenced from one sample in a study of T cells in Graves' hyperthyroidism and ophthalmopathy. The CDR3 regions of TCR beta were amplified from RNA transcripts. RT-PCR in the first round (using the HTBI primer set) targeted the TCR CDR3. TCRdb passed the multiplex PCR reads through MiXCR, listing each CDR3 protein once. This sample has hundreds of thousands of distinct CDR3 sequences, with just under 20% found just once. The specimen was blood. The receptors were gathered from a man aged 35-49 years with Graves' ophthalmopathy.

The chain is built from TRBV20-1 and TRBJ2-7; D is unresolved. With 1 base removed from V and 7 bases from J, the gap between germline ends came to 17 bases. This CDR3 is 14 amino acids long. The V gene's germline CDR1 is DFQATT and CDR2 SNEGSKA (reference sequence). The CDR3 DNA sequence: TGCAGTGCTAGAGGCGGCCTAGGCCGTGGAGAGCAGTACTTC. This translates into CSARGGLGRGEQYF.

The genes are TRBV4-2 and TRBJ2-5; TRBD2 is a possible D gene (6 bases). The CDR3 loop spans 16 amino acids. V dropped 4 bases and J dropped 4 bases, with 19 bases sitting between them. Germline assignment: CDR1 LGHNA and CDR2 YNFKEQ. CDR3 coding DNA: TGTGCCAGCAGCCTAAACCCAGCTGGAGCGGGAGAGACCCAGTACTTC. It encodes CASSLNPAGAGETQYF.

The V gene is TRBV7-2, the J gene TRBJ2-5, with a weak D call TRBD1 (6 bases). V gave up 8 bases and J gave up 4 bases, with 17 bases separating them. The CDR3 has 14 residues. The germline V gene encodes CDR1 SGHTA and CDR2 FQGNSA. The CDR3: CASGREQGRETQYF. The CDR3 bases are TGTGCCAGCGGCCGAGAACAGGGTAGAGAGACCCAGTACTTC. The full variable domain, its missing parts supplied by reference TRBV7-2 and TRBJ2-5, is GAGVSQSPSNKVTEKGKDVELRCDPISGHTALYWYRQSLGQGLEFLIYFQGNSAPDKSGLPSDRFSAERTGGSVSTLTIQRTQQEDSAVYLCASGREQGRETQYFGPGTRLLVL.

The chain links TRBV28 to TRBJ1-6; TRBD1 matches at 7 bases. Germline trimming cut 6 bases from V and 2 bases from J; bases unmatched to any gene: 7. There are 16 residues in the CDR3. CDR1 is MDHEN and CDR2 is SYDVKM in the germline V gene. CDR3: CASSRGQTPYNSPLHF. For the CDR3, the DNA is TGTGCCAGCAGCCGGGGACAGACCCCCTATAATTCACCCCTCCACTTT.

This clonotype showed up many times. The V gene is TRBV3-1, the J gene TRBJ2-1; D tentatively fits TRBD1 or TRBD2 (6 bases each). This CDR3 spans 15 amino acids. The germline V gene has CDR1 LGHDT and CDR2 YNNKEL (reference sequence). Trimming left V 1 base short and J 7 bases short, with 14 bases between. This CDR3 is CASSQALGGRNEQFF. In DNA form, the CDR3 reads TGTGCCAGCAGCCAAGCTTTGGGGGGCAGGAATGAGCAGTTCTTC.

Only a few counts were recorded for this clonotype. Sequence at one end of the junction differs from germline and may be a read error. The V gene is TRBV3-1, the J gene TRBJ2-1; unclear D gene. The CDR3 covers 15 residues. Germline CDR1 is LGHDT and CDR2 is YNNKEL (reference sequence). The CDR3 protein is CASSPTFNSYNEQFF. CDR3 coding DNA: TGTGCTAGCAGCCCGACTTTTAACTCCTACAATGAGCAGTTCTTC.

This clonotype was detected a few times. The chain has TRBV5-1 and TRBJ2-5; the D gene is possibly TRBD1 (6 bases). This CDR3 has 14 residues. CDR1 and CDR2 from the germline V gene are SGHRS and YFSETQ. V lost 7 bases, J lost 5 bases, and 18 bases lay in between. The CDR3 here is CASGQGREGETQYF. CDR3 in DNA: TGCGCCAGCGGGCAGGGGCGCGAAGGGGAGACCCAGTACTTC. The complete variable domain, with remaining parts taken from reference TRBV5-1 and TRBJ2-5, reads KAGVTQTPRYLIKTRGQQVTLSCSPISGHRSVSWYQQTPGQGLQFLFEYFSETQRNKGNFPGRFSGRQFSNSRSEMNVSTLELGDSALYLCASGQGREGETQYFGPGTRLLVL.

This clonotype was detected many times. The gene calls are TRBV2 and TRBJ2-7, with a possible D match to TRBD2 (5 bases). The CDR3 is 16 amino acids. CDR1 SNHLY and CDR2 FYNNEI come from the germline V gene. The V end was cut by 2 bases, the J end by 1 base, with 15 bases between. CDR3 amino acids: CASSEWAGDESYEQYF. The CDR3 DNA follows: TGTGCCAGCAGTGAATGGGCGGGCGACGAGTCCTACGAGCAGTACTTC.

This clonotype was seen more than once but under ten times. The chain combines TRBV5-1 with TRBJ1-4; D not certain. Germline V gene lookup returns CDR1 SGHRS and CDR2 YFSETQ. CDR3 length equals 15 residues. V gave up 0 bases and J gave up 4 bases, with 10 bases separating them. CDR3 loop: CASSLGTLGNEKLFF. DNA for the CDR3: TGCGCCAGCAGCTTGGGTACACTGGGTAATGAAAAACTGTTTTTT.

In this sample, this clonotype turned up a few times. This chain joins TRBV7-3 and TRBJ1-2; D is perhaps TRBD1 (5 bases). V lost 4 bases and J lost 4, with 13 bases in between. Germline CDR1 is SGHTA and CDR2 is FQGTGA. This CDR3 has 14 residues. CDR3 residues: CASSSAGPGYGYTF. In DNA, the CDR3 is TGTGCCAGCAGCTCAGCAGGGCCGGGCTATGGCTACACCTTC.